The TCR beta chain under discussion was sequenced for a study of shared clonotypes between healthy human individuals. Trimming left V 0 bases short and J 0 bases short, with 6 bases between. The CDR3 totals 15 residues. Germline V gives CDR1 SGHRS, CDR2 YFSETQ. As concerns this clone: Its antigen remains unknown.

Measured with immunoSEQ multiplex PCR; TCRdb has only the in-frame clones, and not every one. The data show just over 2,000,000 clones, with 85% to 95% seen just once and 0.1% to 0.15% held by the top ten. The study, taken as a whole, reports: Sorted-subset sequencing was shown by rarefaction to be incomplete despite large depth. Across subsets, estimated richness was generally greater for naive than for memory populations. Clonotype sharing across a few donors was observed for around 5.1% of naive CD4 clonotypes. The generation probabilities recorded for non-shared clonotypes fell below those of clonotypes shared by all four donors.

The specimen was naive CD4+ T cells sorted from blood. As for subset: CD45RA+ positively selected. The receptor was isolated from a man younger than 35 in good health. The rearrangement uses TRBV5-1 and TRBJ1-4; D not resolved. The CDR3 region has the DNA TGCGCCAGCAGCTTGGTTCCCACAACTAATGAAAAACTGTTTTTT. Translated: CASSLVPTTNEKLFF.